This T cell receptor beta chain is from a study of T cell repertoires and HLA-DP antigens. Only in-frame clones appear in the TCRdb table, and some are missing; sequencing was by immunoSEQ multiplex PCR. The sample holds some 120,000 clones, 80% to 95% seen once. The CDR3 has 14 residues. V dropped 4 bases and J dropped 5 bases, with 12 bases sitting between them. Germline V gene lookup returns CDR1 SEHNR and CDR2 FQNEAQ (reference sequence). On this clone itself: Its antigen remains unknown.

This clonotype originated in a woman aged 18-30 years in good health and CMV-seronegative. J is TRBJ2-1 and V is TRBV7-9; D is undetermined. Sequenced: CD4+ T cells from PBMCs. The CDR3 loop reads CASSWARLHNEQFF. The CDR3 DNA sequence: TGTGCCAGCAGCTGGGCCAGGCTCCACAATGAGCAGTTCTTC.